This T cell receptor beta chain comes out of a study of shared clonotypes between healthy human individuals. Remarks on this clone: Antigen specificity is unknown. The sample carries other DNA sequences with the same CDR3.

The CDR3 runs 16 residues. V lost 0 bases to trimming and J lost 1 base; unmatched junction nucleotides: 3. Germline V gives CDR1 SGHRS, CDR2 YFSETQ. Here immunoSEQ multiplex PCR was the method, and the copy in TCRdb shows in-frame clones only, minus some. Among 2 million to 3 million clones listed, 80% to 95% were seen once. Study-wide results and caveats: Researchers sampled only blood; tissue repertoires likely differ. Larger richness was generally estimated for naive than memory subsets.

The TCR comes from a man aged 18 to 35 in good health. Some clones in this sample may be carry-over from other donors' samples. Sequencing was done on a sample of naive CD4+ T cells from PBMCs. Regarding subset: CD45RA+ positively selected. The rearrangement uses TRBV5-1 and TRBJ2-1; 8 positions agree with TRBD2. The CDR3 reads CASSLDPGGSYNEQFF. In DNA form, the CDR3 reads TGCGCCAGCAGCTTGGATCCGGGAGGGTCCTACAATGAGCAGTTCTTC.